This TCR beta chain was recovered during a study of long-term antiretroviral therapy in people with HIV. Run at survey level, the immunoSEQ assay was version v3.0. Assay: immunoSEQ multiplex PCR; the TCRdb copy retains only in-frame clones and omits some. This sample has 30,000 to 40,000 clones, with approximately 83% found just once. Only one count was recorded for this clone. There was at least one pre-ART PBMC sample for each donor, plus at least two post-ART PBMC samples. Trimming left V 2 bases short and J 1 base short, with 10 bases between. CDR3 length: 15 residues. Germline loops: CDR1 PRHDT, CDR2 FYEKMQ (reference sequence).

The starting material was unsorted PBMCs, obtained 2.2 years after starting antiretroviral therapy. V and J are TRBV13 and TRBJ2-3; D unclear. This TCR was recovered from a young man with HIV. The CDR3 nucleotides are TGTGCCAGCAGCTTAAGAGCGAACGGCACAGATACGCAGTATTTT. Translated: CASSLRANGTDTQYF.